This T cell receptor beta chain was documented in a study of control samples from healthy donors and cancer patients. Profiled with immunoSEQ multiplex PCR; TCRdb holds only in-frame clones, not every one. This sample has around 75,000 clones, with approximately 80% found just once. CDR1 is SQVTM, CDR2 ANQGSEA, per germline. V shed 3 bases, J shed 5 bases, and the junction held 12 bases outside the gene matches. The CDR3 totals 16 residues. This chain links TRBV29-1 with TRBJ2-7, with 11 positions matching TRBD1. Sequencing was done on a sample of blood. This clonotype was obtained from a man aged 45-65 years in good health. The CDR3 protein is CSVDQWTGGEGNEQYF. As DNA, the CDR3 is TGCAGCGTTGACCAATGGACAGGGGGCGAGGGGAACGAGCAGTACTTC.